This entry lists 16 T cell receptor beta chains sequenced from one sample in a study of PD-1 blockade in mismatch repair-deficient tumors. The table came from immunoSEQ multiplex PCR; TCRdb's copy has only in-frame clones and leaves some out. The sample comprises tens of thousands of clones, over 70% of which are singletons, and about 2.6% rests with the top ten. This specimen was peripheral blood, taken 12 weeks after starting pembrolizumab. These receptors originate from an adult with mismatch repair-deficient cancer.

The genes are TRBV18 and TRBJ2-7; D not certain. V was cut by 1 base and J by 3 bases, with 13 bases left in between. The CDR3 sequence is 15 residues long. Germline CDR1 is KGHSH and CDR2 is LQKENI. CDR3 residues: CASSPLAGTDYEQYF. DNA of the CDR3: TGTGCCAGCTCACCACTGGCAGGTACGGACTACGAGCAGTACTTC.

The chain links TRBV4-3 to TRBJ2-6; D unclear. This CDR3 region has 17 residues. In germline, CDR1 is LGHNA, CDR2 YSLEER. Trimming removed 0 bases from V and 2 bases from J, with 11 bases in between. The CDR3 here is CASSQDRSDPGANVLTF. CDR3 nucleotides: TGCGCCAGCAGCCAAGATCGGTCGGACCCTGGGGCCAACGTCCTGACTTTC.

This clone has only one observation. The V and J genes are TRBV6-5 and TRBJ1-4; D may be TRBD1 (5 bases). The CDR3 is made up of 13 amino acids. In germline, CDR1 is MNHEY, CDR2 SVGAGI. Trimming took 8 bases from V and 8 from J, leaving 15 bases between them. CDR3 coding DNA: TGTGCCAGCCGGGACCCGGGACGGGAAAAACTGTTTTTT. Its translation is CASRDPGREKLFF.

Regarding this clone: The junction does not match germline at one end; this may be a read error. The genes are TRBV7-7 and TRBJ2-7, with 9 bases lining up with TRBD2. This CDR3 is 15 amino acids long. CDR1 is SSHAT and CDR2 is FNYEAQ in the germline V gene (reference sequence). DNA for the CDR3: TGTGCTAGCAGCCAGCTAGCGGGAAACGTCTACGAGCAGTACTTC. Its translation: CASSQLAGNVYEQYF.

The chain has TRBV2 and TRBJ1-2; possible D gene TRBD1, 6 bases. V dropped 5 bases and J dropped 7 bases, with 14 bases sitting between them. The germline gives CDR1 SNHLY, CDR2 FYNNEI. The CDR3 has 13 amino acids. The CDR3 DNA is TGTGCCAGCAGTACGGACAGTACGGGTGGCTACACCTTC. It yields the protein CASSTDSTGGYTF. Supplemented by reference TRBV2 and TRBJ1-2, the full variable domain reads EPEVTQTPSHQVTQMGQEVILRCVPISNHLYFYWYRQILGQKVEFLVSFYNNEISEKSEIFDDQFSVERPDGSNFTLKIRSTKLEDSAMYFCASSTDSTGGYTFGSGTRLTVV.

In nucleotides, the CDR3 is TGTGCCAGCAGCTTTCGTGGGGGCGGTGAAAAACTGTTTTTT. Translated, it gives CASSFRGGGEKLFF. This chain connects TRBV11-2 to TRBJ1-4, with a possible D match to TRBD1 (6 bases). The V end was cut by 3 bases, the J end by 7 bases, with 12 bases between. The CDR3 consists of 14 residues. Germline assignment: CDR1 SGHAT and CDR2 FQNNGV.

CDR3 in amino acids: CSVRLNTEAFF. DNA of the CDR3: TGCAGTGTGCGCCTGAACACTGAAGCTTTCTTT. The gene calls are TRBV20-1 and TRBJ1-1; D is unresolved. The germline CDR1 and CDR2 sequences are DFQATT and SNEGSKA (reference sequence). Trimming removed 7 bases from V and 0 bases from J, with 6 bases in between. This CDR3 has 11 residues.

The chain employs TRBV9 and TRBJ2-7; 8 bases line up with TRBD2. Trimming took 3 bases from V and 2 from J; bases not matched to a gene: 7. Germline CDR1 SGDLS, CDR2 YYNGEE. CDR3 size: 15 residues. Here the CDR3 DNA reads TGTGCCAGCAGCGATTCGGGACTAGGTGCCTACGAGCAGTACTTC. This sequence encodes CASSDSGLGAYEQYF. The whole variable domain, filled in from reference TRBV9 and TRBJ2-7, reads DSGVTQTPKHLITATGQRVTLRCSPRSGDLSVYWYQQSLDQGLQFLIQYYNGEERAKGNILERFSAQQFPDLHSELNLSSLELGDSALYFCASSDSGLGAYEQYFGPGTRLTVT.

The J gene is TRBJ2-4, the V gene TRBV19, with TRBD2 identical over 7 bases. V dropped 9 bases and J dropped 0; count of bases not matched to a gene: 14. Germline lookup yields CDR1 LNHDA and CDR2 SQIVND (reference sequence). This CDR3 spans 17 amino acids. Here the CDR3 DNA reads TGTGCCAGCCTAGCTTGGGAGGGCCAACTAGCCAAAAACATTCAGTACTTC. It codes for CASLAWEGQLAKNIQYF.

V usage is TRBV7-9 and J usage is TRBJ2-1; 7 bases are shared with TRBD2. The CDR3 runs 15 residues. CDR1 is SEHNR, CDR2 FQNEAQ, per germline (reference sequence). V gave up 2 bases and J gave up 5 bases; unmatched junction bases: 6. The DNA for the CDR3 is TGTGCCAGCAGCTTAACGGGTCTAGCGGACAATGAGCAGTTCTTC. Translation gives CASSLTGLADNEQFF.

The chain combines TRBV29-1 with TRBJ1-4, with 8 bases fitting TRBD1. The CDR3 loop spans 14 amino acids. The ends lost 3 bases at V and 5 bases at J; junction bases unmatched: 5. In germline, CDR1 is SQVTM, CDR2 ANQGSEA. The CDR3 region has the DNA TGCAGCGTTGATCGGACAGGGACGAATGAAAAACTGTTTTTT. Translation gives CSVDRTGTNEKLFF.

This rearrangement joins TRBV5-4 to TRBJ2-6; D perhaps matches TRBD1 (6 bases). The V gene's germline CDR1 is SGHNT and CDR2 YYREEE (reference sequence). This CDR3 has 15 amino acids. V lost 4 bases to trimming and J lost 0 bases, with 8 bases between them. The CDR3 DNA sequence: TGTGCCAGCAGCAGGACAGCCTCTGGGGCCAACGTCCTGACTTTC. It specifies CASSRTASGANVLTF.

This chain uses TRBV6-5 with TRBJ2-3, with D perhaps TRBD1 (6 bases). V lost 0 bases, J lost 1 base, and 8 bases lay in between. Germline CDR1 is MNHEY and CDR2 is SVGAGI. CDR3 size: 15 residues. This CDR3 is CASSYSTGRTDTQYF. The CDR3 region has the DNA TGTGCCAGCAGTTACTCGACAGGCCGCACAGATACGCAGTATTTT.

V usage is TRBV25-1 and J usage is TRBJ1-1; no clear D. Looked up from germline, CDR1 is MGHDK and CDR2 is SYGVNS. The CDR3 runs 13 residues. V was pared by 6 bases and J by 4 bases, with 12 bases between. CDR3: CASSLGEGTEAFF. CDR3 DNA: TGTGCCAGCAGCCTCGGGGAGGGCACTGAAGCTTTCTTT. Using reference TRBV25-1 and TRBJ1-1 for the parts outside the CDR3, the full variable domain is EADIYQTPRYLVIGTGKKITLECSQTMGHDKMYWYQQDPGMELHLIHYSYGVNSTEKGDLSSESTVSRIRTEHFPLTLESARPSHTSQYLCASSLGEGTEAFFGQGTRLTVV.

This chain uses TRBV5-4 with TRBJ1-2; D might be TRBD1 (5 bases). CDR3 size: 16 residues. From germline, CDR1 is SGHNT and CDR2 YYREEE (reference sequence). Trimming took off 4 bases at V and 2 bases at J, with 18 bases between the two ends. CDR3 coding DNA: TGTGCCAGCAGCCCGTCATTGGAGGGGCGCAACTATGGCTACACCTTC. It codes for CASSPSLEGRNYGYTF.

The CDR3 DNA is TGTGCCAGCAGCGACAGAAATCAGCCCCAGCATTTT. It specifies CASSDRNQPQHF. The J gene is TRBJ1-5, the V gene TRBV6-1, with a weak D call TRBD1 (5 bases). The CDR3 has 12 amino acids. Looked up from germline, CDR1 is MNHNS and CDR2 is SASEGT. Trimming stripped 6 bases from V and 4 bases from J, with 7 bases between.